The 28 T cell receptor beta chains listed next were all sequenced from one sample in a study of blood T cell repertoires in COVID-19. The method was immunoSEQ multiplex PCR; TCRdb's version includes in-frame clones alone and lacks a portion of them. The table includes roughly 230,000 clones, 89% detected once. What was sequenced was peripheral blood. These receptors came from a woman aged 40 to 50 who had recovered from COVID-19.

This chain uses TRBV7-2 with TRBJ1-3, with 7 bases lining up with TRBD1. Unmatched junction bases numbered 8, after V lost 5 bases and J lost 4 bases. This CDR3 is 15 amino acids long. The germline CDR1 and CDR2 sequences are SGHTA and FQGNSA. Here the CDR3 DNA reads TGTGCCAGCAGCCGTCAGACAGGGAGCGGAAACACCATATATTTT. This sequence encodes CASSRQTGSGNTIYF.

This clone was observed a single time. The V gene is TRBV3-1 (or the pseudogene TRBV3-2), the J gene TRBJ1-6; D ambiguous. The V and J ends lost 6 bases and 4 bases respectively, with 10 bases between them. Germline-derived CDR1 and CDR2 are LGHDT and YNNKEL (reference sequence). The CDR3 totals 14 residues. In nucleotides, the CDR3 is TGTGCCAGCAGTGGTACCGGTTATAATTCACCCCTCCACTTT. Its translation is CASSGTGYNSPLHF.

The chain links TRBV7-3 to TRBJ2-2, with D perhaps matching TRBD1 (6 bases). The germline CDR1 and CDR2 sequences are SGHTA and FQGTGA. CDR3 length: 15 amino acids. The V and J ends lost 5 bases and 0 bases respectively, with 10 bases between them. The CDR3 DNA reads TGTGCCAGCAGCCCCGGACAGCCGAACACCGGGGAGCTGTTTTTT. Translated: CASSPGQPNTGELFF.

The gene calls are TRBV19 and TRBJ1-1; D gene unclear. Germline loops: CDR1 LNHDA, CDR2 SQIVND (reference sequence). Trimming shortened V by 8 bases and J by 5 bases, and 21 bases separated the two germline ends. The CDR3 runs to 15 residues. This chain's CDR3 is CASSAGAGLGTEAFF. CDR3 nucleotide sequence: TGTGCCAGTTCCGCAGGTGCGGGTCTCGGGACTGAAGCTTTCTTT. The variable domain in full, with the rest retrieved from reference TRBV19 and TRBJ1-1, is DGGITQSPKYLFRKEGQNVTLSCEQNLNHDAMYWYRQDPGQGLRLIYYSQIVNDFQKGDIAEGYSVSREKKESFPLTVTSAQKNPTAFYLCASSAGAGLGTEAFFGQGTRLTVV.

The V gene is TRBV7-2, the J gene TRBJ1-1; D unresolved. The CDR3 is 14 residues long. V lost 2 bases and J 3 bases, leaving 10 bases between the germline ends. Per germline, CDR1 SGHTA and CDR2 FQGNSA. The CDR3 loop is CASSLYARDTEAFF. The CDR3 nucleotides read TGTGCCAGCAGCTTATATGCTAGAGACACTGAAGCTTTCTTT.

The gene calls are TRBV6-2 or TRBV6-3 and TRBJ2-1, with 7 bases identical to TRBD2. Trimming at V came to 0 bases and at J to 6 bases, leaving 14 bases not matched to a gene. The germline gives CDR1 MNHEY, CDR2 SVGEGT. The CDR3 consists of 18 residues. Here the CDR3 DNA reads TGTGCCAGCAGTTACTCGGGTTCTAGCGGCAGGGATGGCAATGAGCAGTTCTTC. As protein: CASSYSGSSGRDGNEQFF.

This clone was seen only once. V gene TRBV19 combines with J gene TRBJ1-3, with 9 bases that match TRBD1. This CDR3 has 13 amino acids. V shed 8 bases, J shed 7 bases, and the junction held 6 bases outside the gene matches. Looked up from germline, CDR1 is LNHDA and CDR2 is SQIVND (reference sequence). CDR3 coding DNA: TGTGCCAGTGCCGGGACAGGGAGGAACACCATATATTTT. Translated, it gives CASAGTGRNTIYF.

The chain carries TRBV21-1 and TRBJ2-5; the table assigns TRBD2, which was not confirmed against the DNA. TRBV21-1 is labeled a pseudogene. The CDR3 loop spans 18 amino acids. The DNA of the CDR3 is TGTGCCAGCAGCAAGAATCTAGCGGGAGTGGGCCACCAAGAGACCCAGTACTTC. Its translation is CASSKNLAGVGHQETQYF.

The rearrangement links TRBV5-8 to TRBJ2-5; perhaps TRBD1 as D (6 bases). Trimming removed 2 bases from V and 5 bases from J, with 10 bases in between. The CDR3 spans 13 residues. Germline lookup yields CDR1 SGHTS and CDR2 YDEGEE. CDR3 sequence (DNA): TGTGCCAGCAGCTTACGGACAGCGGAGACCCAGTACTTC. This codes for CASSLRTAETQYF. Based on the CDR3 plus reference TRBV5-8 and TRBJ2-5, the full variable domain is EAGVTQSPTHLIKTRGQQATLRCSPISGHTSVYWYQQALGLGLQFLLWYDEGEERNRGNFPPRFSGRQFPNYSSELNVNALELEDSALYLCASSLRTAETQYFGPGTRLLVL.

This chain connects TRBV5-8 to TRBJ2-4; 7 bases align to TRBD2. Trimming at V came to 1 base and at J to 11 bases, leaving 3 bases not matched to a gene. The CDR3 is 12 amino acids. CDR1 and CDR2 from the germline V gene are SGHTS and YDEGEE. CDR3 nucleotide sequence: TGTGCCAGCAGCTTGCCCGGGGGGTTTCAGTACTTC. It encodes CASSLPGGFQYF.

This clone was seen only once. This rearrangement joins TRBV4-1 to TRBJ2-7, with a tentative D call TRBD2 (6 bases). This CDR3 spans 14 amino acids. Trimming left V 1 base short and J 6 bases short, with 13 bases between. Germline V gene lookup returns CDR1 MGHRA and CDR2 YSYEKL. CDR3 protein: CASSQGGLGGEQYF. For the CDR3, the DNA is TGCGCCAGCAGCCAAGGGGGTCTCGGGGGCGAGCAGTACTTC.

This chain connects TRBV6-2 or TRBV6-3 to TRBJ2-5, with TRBD2 matching over 8 bases. This CDR3 is 14 amino acids long. The germline V gene has CDR1 MNHEY and CDR2 SVGEGT. With V trimmed by 5 bases and J by 5 bases, 7 bases remained unmatched. The CDR3 region is CASSPIIAGETQYF. The DNA for the CDR3 is TGTGCCAGCAGTCCAATTATAGCGGGGGAGACCCAGTACTTC.

This clone has a single count. V gene TRBV5-4 combines with J gene TRBJ2-3; 8 bases agree with TRBD1. There are 15 residues in the CDR3. Trimming at V came to 2 bases and at J to 0 bases, leaving 2 bases not matched to a gene. The V gene's germline CDR1 is SGHNT and CDR2 YYREEE (reference sequence). CDR3 bases: TGTGCCAGCAGCTTAGACAGGGGCAGCACAGATACGCAGTATTTT. It translates to CASSLDRGSTDTQYF.

This chain uses TRBV6-6 with TRBJ2-1, with TRBD1 matching over 9 bases. Per germline, CDR1 MNHNY and CDR2 SVGAGI (reference sequence). Trimming cost V 5 bases and J 4 bases; bases outside gene matches: 6. The CDR3 contains 15 residues. The CDR3 sequence: CASSIRDRAYNEQFF. As DNA, the CDR3 is TGTGCCAGCAGTATACGGGACAGGGCTTACAATGAGCAGTTCTTC.

The chain joins TRBV11-3 to TRBJ1-6; 7 bases align to TRBD1. The length of the CDR3 is 14 residues. Trimming took 9 bases from V and 10 from J; bases not matched to a gene: 12. CDR1 is SGHNT and CDR2 is YENEEA in the germline V gene. The CDR3 region has the DNA TGTGCCAGGGAGAATCGGGACAGTTTATCACCCCTCCACTTT. This translates into CARENRDSLSPLHF.

The J gene is TRBJ1-6, the V gene TRBV19, with 8 bases identical to TRBD1. From germline, CDR1 is LNHDA and CDR2 SQIVND (reference sequence). The CDR3 extends over 14 amino acids. V gave up 5 bases and J gave up 7 bases; unmatched junction bases: 4. CDR3 residues: CASSVQGGNSPLHF. The CDR3 DNA reads TGTGCCAGTAGTGTACAGGGGGGGAATTCACCCCTCCACTTT.

The rearrangement uses TRBV7-9 and TRBJ2-1; 9 bases align to TRBD1. The CDR3 is made up of 14 amino acids. Germline V lookup: CDR1 SEHNR, CDR2 FQNEAQ (reference sequence). Germline trimming cut 5 bases from V and 8 bases from J; bases unmatched to any gene: 7. CDR3 protein: CASSRQGESDEQFF. CDR3 coding DNA: TGTGCCAGCAGCAGACAGGGGGAGAGTGATGAGCAGTTCTTC.

This chain links TRBV2 with TRBJ2-1; no clear D gene. V dropped 6 bases and J dropped 4 bases, with 10 bases sitting between them. This CDR3 spans 13 amino acids. Looked up from germline, CDR1 is SNHLY and CDR2 is FYNNEI. In DNA, the CDR3 is TGTGCCAGCAGCAGCGTATCTTACAATGAGCAGTTCTTC. It translates to CASSSVSYNEQFF.

The chain couples TRBV24-1 to TRBJ2-1; TRBD2 aligns across 9 bases. Germline trimming cut 5 bases from V and 0 bases from J; bases unmatched to any gene: 1. The length of the CDR3 is 15 residues. Germline loops: CDR1 KGHDR, CDR2 SFDVKD. The CDR3 DNA is TGTGCCACCAGTGCACTAGCGGGCTCCTACAATGAGCAGTTCTTC. Translating it yields CATSALAGSYNEQFF.

This chain joins TRBV2 and TRBJ2-1; D not certain. CDR3 length equals 15 residues. Germline CDR1 and CDR2: SNHLY and FYNNEI. Trimming left V 5 bases short and J 3 bases short, with 14 bases between. CDR3 coding DNA: TGTGCCAGCAGTACCCCCAGAAATCACTACAATGAGCAGTTCTTC. Its translation: CASSTPRNHYNEQFF. Filled out from reference TRBV2 and TRBJ2-1, the complete variable domain reads EPEVTQTPSHQVTQMGQEVILRCVPISNHLYFYWYRQILGQKVEFLVSFYNNEISEKSEIFDDQFSVERPDGSNFTLKIRSTKLEDSAMYFCASSTPRNHYNEQFFGPGTRLTVL.

The J gene is TRBJ2-7, the V gene TRBV21-1; the D call TRBD1 from the table was never checked on the DNA. TRBV21-1 counts as a pseudogene. There are 14 residues in the CDR3. The chain's CDR3 is CASSKPNSHYEQYV. For the CDR3, the DNA is TGTGCCAGCAGCAAACCGAACAGCCACTACGAGCAGTACGTC.

The chain links TRBV9 to TRBJ2-7, with 8 nucleotides matching TRBD1. Germline V gene data show CDR1 as SGDLS and CDR2 as YYNGEE. After removal of 2 bases from V and 7 bases from J, the junction contained 11 bases not matched to a gene. The CDR3 runs to 15 residues. CDR3 sequence reads: CASSVNQGATGEQYF. CDR3 nucleotides: TGTGCCAGCAGCGTGAACCAGGGGGCAACGGGGGAGCAGTACTTC.

The chain uses TRBV5-4 and TRBJ1-3; TRBD1 is a possible D gene (5 bases). The CDR3 length is 15 residues. Trimming took off 7 bases at V and 0 bases at J, with 14 bases between the two ends. Per germline, CDR1 SGHNT and CDR2 YYREEE (reference sequence). The CDR3 loop is CASGQDPNSGNTIYF. The CDR3 DNA follows: TGTGCCAGCGGACAAGACCCGAACTCTGGAAACACCATATATTTT. Drawing the rest from reference TRBV5-4 and TRBJ1-3, the complete variable domain is ETGVTQSPTHLIKTRGQQVTLRCSSQSGHNTVSWYQQALGQGPQFIFQYYREEENGRGNFPPRFSGLQFPNYSSELNVNALELDDSALYLCASGQDPNSGNTIYFGEGSWLTVV.

This clone has just one count. The V and J genes are TRBV29-1 and TRBJ2-5, with 10 nucleotides matching TRBD2. Germline V gene sequence: CDR1 SQVTM, CDR2 ANQGSEA. J lost 2 bases, V lost 3 bases, and 6 bases had no gene match. There are 15 residues in the CDR3. CDR3 DNA: TGCAGCGTTGACCCGCTAGCGGGGGAACAAGAGACCCAGTACTTC. This codes for CSVDPLAGEQETQYF.

J is TRBJ2-1 and V is TRBV12-3 or TRBV12-4, with 8 nucleotides matching TRBD1. The CDR3 extends over 13 amino acids. V gave up 9 bases and J gave up 4 bases; unmatched junction bases: 5. This chain's CDR3 is CASRQGIYNEQFF. CDR3 bases: TGTGCCAGTAGACAGGGGATTTACAATGAGCAGTTCTTC.

Concerning this clone itself: Germline is not matched at one junction end, which may reflect a read error. This chain connects TRBV5-8 to TRBJ1-1; a weak D match, TRBD1 (5 bases). The CDR3 is 15 amino acids. The germline CDR1 and CDR2 sequences are SGHTS and YDEGEE. The CDR3 DNA reads TGTGCCAGCAGCCCAAACAGCCGGGACCGGGGGAGTTCGTCCTTT. Protein sequence: CASSPNSRDRGSSSF.

The V gene is TRBV5-1, the J gene TRBJ2-2, with a weak D call TRBD1 (6 bases). V lost 7 bases and J 0 bases, leaving 13 bases between the germline ends. Per the germline V gene, CDR1 is SGHRS and CDR2 is YFSETQ. The CDR3 sequence is 15 residues long. CDR3: CASSTDSANTGELFF. CDR3 in DNA: TGCGCCAGCTCGACGGACAGCGCGAACACCGGGGAGCTGTTTTTT.

The CDR3 reads CASSVAESLAEPDTQYF. In DNA form, the CDR3 reads TGTGCCAGCAGCGTAGCAGAGTCCTTAGCAGAACCAGATACGCAGTATTTT. V gene TRBV9 combines with J gene TRBJ2-3; no reliable D call. Germline V gene data show CDR1 as SGDLS and CDR2 as YYNGEE. V was trimmed by 0 bases and J by 4 bases, leaving 18 bases between them. There are 17 residues in the CDR3.